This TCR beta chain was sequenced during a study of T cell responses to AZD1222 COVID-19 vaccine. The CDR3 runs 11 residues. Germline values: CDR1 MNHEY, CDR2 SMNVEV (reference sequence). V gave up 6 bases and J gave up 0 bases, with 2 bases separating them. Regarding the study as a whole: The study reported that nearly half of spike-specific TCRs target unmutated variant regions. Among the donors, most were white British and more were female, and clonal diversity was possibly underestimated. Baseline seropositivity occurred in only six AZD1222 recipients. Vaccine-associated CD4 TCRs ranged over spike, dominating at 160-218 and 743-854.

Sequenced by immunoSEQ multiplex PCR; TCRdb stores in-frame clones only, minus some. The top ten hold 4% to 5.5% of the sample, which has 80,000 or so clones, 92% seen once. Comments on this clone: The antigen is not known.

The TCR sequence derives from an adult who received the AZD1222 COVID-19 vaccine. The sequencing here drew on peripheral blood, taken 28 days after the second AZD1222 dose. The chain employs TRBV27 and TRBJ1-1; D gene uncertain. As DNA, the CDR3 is TGTGCCAGCAGGATGAACACTGAAGCTTTCTTT. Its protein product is CASRMNTEAFF.